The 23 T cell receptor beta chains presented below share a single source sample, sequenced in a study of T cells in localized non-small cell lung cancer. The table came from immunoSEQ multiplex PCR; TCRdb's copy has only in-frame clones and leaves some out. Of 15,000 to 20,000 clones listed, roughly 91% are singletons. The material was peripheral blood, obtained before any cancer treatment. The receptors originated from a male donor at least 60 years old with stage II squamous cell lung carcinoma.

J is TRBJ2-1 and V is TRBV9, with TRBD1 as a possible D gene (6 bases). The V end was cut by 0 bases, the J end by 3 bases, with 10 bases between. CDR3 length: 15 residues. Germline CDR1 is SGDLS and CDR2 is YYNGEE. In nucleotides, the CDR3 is TGTGCCAGCAGCGTAGGTGTGGGACACTACAATGAGCAGTTCTTC. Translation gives CASSVGVGHYNEQFF.

The CDR3, as DNA: TGTGCCAGCAGTCATCCCGGGACCCAAGGAACCGGGGAGCTGTTTTTT. Protein: CASSHPGTQGTGELFF. The genes are TRBV7-6 and TRBJ2-2; D may correspond to TRBD1 or TRBD2 (5 bases each). Germline values: CDR1 SGHVS, CDR2 FNYEAQ. The CDR3 contains 16 residues. Trimming cost V 6 bases and J 5 bases, with 19 bases left between them.

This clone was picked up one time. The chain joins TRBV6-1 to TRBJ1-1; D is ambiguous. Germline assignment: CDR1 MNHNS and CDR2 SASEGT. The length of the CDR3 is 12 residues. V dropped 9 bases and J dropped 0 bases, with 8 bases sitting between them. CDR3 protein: CASWVLNTEAFF. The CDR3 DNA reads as TGTGCCAGTTGGGTCTTGAACACTGAAGCTTTCTTT.

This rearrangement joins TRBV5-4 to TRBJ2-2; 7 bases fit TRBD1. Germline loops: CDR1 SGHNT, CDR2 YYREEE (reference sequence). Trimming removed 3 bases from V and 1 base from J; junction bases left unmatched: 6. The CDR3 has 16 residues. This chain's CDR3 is CASSSPDRRNTGELFF. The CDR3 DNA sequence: TGTGCCAGCAGCTCCCCGGACAGGAGGAACACCGGGGAGCTGTTTTTT.

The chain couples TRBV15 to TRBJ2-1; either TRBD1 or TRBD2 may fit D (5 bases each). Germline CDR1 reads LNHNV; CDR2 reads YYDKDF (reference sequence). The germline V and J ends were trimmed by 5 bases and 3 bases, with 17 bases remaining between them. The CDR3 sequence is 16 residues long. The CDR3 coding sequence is TGTGCCACCAGCCCCGGCGGCCGGGGCTACTACAATGAGCAGTTCTTC. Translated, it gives CATSPGGRGYYNEQFF.

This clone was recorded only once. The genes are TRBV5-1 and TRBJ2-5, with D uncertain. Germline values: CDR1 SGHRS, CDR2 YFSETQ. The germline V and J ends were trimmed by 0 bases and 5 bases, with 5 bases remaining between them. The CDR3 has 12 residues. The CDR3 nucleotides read TGCGCCAGCAGCTTGGCCCGGGAGACCCAGTACTTC. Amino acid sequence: CASSLARETQYF.

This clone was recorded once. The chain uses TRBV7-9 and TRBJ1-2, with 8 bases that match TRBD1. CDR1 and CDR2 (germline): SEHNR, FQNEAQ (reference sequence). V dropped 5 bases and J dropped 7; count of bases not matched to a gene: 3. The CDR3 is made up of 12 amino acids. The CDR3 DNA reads TGTGCCAGCAGCCCAACAGGGGGTGGCTACACCTTC. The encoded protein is CASSPTGGGYTF.

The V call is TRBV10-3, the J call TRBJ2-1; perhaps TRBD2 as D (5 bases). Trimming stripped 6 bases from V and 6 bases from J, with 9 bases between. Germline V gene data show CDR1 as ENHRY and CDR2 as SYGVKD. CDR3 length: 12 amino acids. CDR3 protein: CAIRRTGNEQFF. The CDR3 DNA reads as TGTGCCATCAGAAGGACTGGCAATGAGCAGTTCTTC.

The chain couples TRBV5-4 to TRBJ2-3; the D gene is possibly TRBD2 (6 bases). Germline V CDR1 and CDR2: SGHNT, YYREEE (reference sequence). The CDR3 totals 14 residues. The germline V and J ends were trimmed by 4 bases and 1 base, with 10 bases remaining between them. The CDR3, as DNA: TGTGCCAGCAGCCTCGGGAGTGGCACAGATACGCAGTATTTT. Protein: CASSLGSGTDTQYF.

The DNA for the CDR3 is TGCGCCAGCAGTCAATGGGAGACTAGCGGGAGAAAGCAGTACTTC. The encoded protein is CASSQWETSGRKQYF. The chain combines TRBV23-1 with TRBJ2-7; 12 bases fit TRBD2. TRBV23-1 is treated as an ORF (open reading frame) with a function not yet certain. J lost 8 bases, V lost 1 base, and 6 bases had no gene match. CDR3 length: 15 residues.

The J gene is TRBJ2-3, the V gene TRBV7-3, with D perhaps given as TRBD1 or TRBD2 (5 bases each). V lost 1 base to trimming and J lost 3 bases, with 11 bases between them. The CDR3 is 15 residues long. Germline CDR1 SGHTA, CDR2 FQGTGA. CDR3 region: CASSLRGSGTDTQYF. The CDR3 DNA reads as TGTGCCAGCAGCTTAAGGGGGAGCGGTACAGATACGCAGTATTTT.

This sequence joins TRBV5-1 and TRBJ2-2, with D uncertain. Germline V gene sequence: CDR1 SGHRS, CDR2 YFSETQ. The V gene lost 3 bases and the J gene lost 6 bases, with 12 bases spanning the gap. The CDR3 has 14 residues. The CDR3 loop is CASSSGWNSGELFF. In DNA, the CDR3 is TGCGCCAGCAGCTCCGGTTGGAATTCCGGGGAGCTGTTTTTT.

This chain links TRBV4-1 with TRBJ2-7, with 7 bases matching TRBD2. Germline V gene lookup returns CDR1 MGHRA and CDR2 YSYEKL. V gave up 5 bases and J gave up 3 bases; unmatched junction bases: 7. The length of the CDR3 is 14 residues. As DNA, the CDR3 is TGCGCCAGCAGCGATCTAGGACTAGTCTACGAGCAGTACTTC. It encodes CASSDLGLVYEQYF.

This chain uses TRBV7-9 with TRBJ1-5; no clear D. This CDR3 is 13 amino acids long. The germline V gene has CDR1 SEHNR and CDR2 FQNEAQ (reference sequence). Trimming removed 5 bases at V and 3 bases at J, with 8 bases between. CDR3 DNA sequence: TGTGCCAGCAGCCTCAGCGACAATCAGCCCCAGCATTTT. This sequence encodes CASSLSDNQPQHF.

The CDR3 is CASSDDRNQPQHF. CDR3 nucleotides: TGTGCCAGCAGTGATGACAGAAATCAGCCCCAGCATTTT. The rearrangement uses TRBV2 and TRBJ1-5; the D gene is possibly TRBD1 (5 bases). The CDR3 sequence is 13 residues long. The ends were cut back, 3 bases at V and 4 bases at J, with 7 bases in the middle. Germline V lookup: CDR1 SNHLY, CDR2 FYNNEI.

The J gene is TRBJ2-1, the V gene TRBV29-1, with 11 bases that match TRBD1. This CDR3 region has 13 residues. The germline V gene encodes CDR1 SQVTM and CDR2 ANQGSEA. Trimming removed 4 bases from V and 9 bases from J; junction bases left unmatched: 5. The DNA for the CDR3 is TGCAGCGTTGGAGGGGACAGGGGGACTGAGCAGTTCTTC. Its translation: CSVGGDRGTEQFF.

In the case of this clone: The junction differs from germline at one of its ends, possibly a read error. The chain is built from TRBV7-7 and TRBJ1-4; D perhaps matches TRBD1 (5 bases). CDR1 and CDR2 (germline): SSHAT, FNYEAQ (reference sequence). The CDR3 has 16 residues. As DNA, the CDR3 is TGTGCTAGCAGCCCCCTCCAAACAGAGGGGAATGAAAAACTGTTTTTT. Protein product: CASSPLQTEGNEKLFF.

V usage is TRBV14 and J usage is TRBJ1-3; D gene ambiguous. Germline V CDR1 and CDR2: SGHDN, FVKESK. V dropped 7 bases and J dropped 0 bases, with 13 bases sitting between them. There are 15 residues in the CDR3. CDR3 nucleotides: TGTGCCAGCAACACGGCAGGAAGCTCTGGAAACACCATATATTTT. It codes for CASNTAGSSGNTIYF. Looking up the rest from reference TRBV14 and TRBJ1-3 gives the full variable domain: EAGVTQFPSHSVIEKGQTVTLRCDPISGHDNLYWYRRVMGKEIKFLLHFVKESKQDESGMPNNRFLAERTGGTYSTLKVQPAELEDSGVYFCASNTAGSSGNTIYFGEGSWLTVV.

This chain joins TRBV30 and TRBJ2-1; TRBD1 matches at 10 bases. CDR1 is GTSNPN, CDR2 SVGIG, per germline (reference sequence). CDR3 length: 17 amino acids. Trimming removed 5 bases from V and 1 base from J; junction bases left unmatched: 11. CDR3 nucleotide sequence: TGTGCCTGGGCTGGTGTGACAGGGGGCTATTCCTACAATGAGCAGTTCTTC. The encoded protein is CAWAGVTGGYSYNEQFF.

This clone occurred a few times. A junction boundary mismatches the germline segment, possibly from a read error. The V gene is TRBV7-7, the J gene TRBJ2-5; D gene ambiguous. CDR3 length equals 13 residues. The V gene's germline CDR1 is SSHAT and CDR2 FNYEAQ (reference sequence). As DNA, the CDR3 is TGTGCTAGCAGCCCTGGGAACGAAGGGACCCAGTACTTC. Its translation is CASSPGNEGTQYF.

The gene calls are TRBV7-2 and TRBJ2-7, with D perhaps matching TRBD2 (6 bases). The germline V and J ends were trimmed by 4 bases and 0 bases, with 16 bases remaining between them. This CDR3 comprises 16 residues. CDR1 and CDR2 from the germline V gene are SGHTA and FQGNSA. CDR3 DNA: TGTGCCAGCAGCTCGTTTGGGAGGCCCCTCTCCTACGAGCAGTACTTC. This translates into CASSSFGRPLSYEQYF.

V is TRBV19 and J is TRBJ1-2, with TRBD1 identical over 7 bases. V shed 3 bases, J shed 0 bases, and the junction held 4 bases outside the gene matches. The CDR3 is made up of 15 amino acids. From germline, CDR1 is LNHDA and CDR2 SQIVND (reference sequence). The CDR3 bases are TGTGCCAGTAGTATCGGACAGGTTGCTAACTATGGCTACACCTTC. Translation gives CASSIGQVANYGYTF.

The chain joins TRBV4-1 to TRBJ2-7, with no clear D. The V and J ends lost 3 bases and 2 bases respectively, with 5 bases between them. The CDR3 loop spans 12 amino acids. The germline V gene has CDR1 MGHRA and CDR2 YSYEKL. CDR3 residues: CASSQSTYEQYF. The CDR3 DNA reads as TGCGCCAGCAGCCAGTCCACCTACGAGCAGTACTTC.